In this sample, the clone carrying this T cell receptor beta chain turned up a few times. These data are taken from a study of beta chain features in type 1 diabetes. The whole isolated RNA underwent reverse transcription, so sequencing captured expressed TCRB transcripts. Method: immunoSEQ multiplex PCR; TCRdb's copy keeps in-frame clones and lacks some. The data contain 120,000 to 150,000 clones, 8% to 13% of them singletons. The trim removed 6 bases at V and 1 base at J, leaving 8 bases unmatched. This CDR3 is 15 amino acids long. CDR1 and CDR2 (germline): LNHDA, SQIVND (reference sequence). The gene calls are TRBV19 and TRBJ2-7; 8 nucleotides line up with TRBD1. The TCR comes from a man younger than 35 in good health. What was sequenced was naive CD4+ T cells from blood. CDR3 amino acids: CASSNGQGVSYEQYF. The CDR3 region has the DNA TGTGCCAGTAGCAACGGACAGGGTGTTTCCTACGAGCAGTACTTC. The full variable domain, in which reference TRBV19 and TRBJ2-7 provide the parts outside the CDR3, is DGGITQSPKYLFRKEGQNVTLSCEQNLNHDAMYWYRQDPGQGLRLIYYSQIVNDFQKGDIAEGYSVSREKKESFPLTVTSAQKNPTAFYLCASSNGQGVSYEQYFGPGTRLTVT.